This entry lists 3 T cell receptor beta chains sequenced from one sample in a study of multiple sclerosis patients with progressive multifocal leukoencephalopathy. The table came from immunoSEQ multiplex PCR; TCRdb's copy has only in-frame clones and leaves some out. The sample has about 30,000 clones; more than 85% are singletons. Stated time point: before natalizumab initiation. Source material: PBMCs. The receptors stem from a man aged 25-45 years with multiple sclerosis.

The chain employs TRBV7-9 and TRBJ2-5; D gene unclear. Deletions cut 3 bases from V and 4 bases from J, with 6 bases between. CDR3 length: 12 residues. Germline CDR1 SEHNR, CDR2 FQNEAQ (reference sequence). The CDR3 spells CASSLIGETQYF. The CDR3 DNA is TGTGCCAGCAGCTTGATTGGAGAGACCCAGTACTTC.

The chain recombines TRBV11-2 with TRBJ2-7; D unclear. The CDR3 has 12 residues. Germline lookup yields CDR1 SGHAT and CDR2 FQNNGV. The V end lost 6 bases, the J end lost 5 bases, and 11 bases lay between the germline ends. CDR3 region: CASRYSLDEQYF. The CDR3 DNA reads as TGTGCCAGCAGATATTCATTAGACGAGCAGTACTTC. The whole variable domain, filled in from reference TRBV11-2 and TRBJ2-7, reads EAGVAQSPRYKIIEKRQSVAFWCNPISGHATLYWYQQILGQGPKLLIQFQNNGVVDDSQLPKDRFSAERLKGVDSTLKIQPAKLEDSAVYLCASRYSLDEQYFGPGTRLTVT.

The CDR3 protein is CAISEGVAGTYNEQFF. As DNA, the CDR3 is TGTGCCATCAGTGAGGGTGTTGCGGGGACCTACAATGAGCAGTTCTTC. The chain is built from TRBV10-3 and TRBJ2-1, with a weak D call TRBD2 (6 bases). There are 16 residues in the CDR3. CDR1 and CDR2 from the germline V gene are ENHRY and SYGVKD. The V gene lost 2 bases and the J gene lost 2 bases, with 13 bases spanning the gap.